Sequencing of this TCR beta chain was carried out in a study of cytotoxic CD8 clonotypes in ibrutinib-treated CLL. For the study at large: Response samples were drawn at a median of around 11 months of treatment, range 6 to 36.

The protocol was immunoSEQ multiplex PCR, while the TCRdb copy is restricted to in-frame clones and leaves out a portion. The data hold about 160,000 clones, with approximately 84% observed a single time. After removal of 5 bases from V and 9 bases from J, the junction contained 13 bases not matched to a gene. The germline gives CDR1 SGHVS, CDR2 FNYEAQ. This CDR3 has 15 residues. Worth noting for this clone: Antigen specificity is unknown.

General study results and limits: Under treatment, the uncommon public clonotypes either contracted or remained stable. A rise in clonality was seen at ibrutinib response, and a fall back toward baseline was seen at progression. Clonality (at baseline) was higher than in age-matched healthy donors and tracked circulating CD8+ T-cell counts.

The starting material was PBMCs, obtained after 24 months of ibrutinib treatment. The sequence derives from a human donor with chronic lymphocytic leukemia. The chain couples TRBV7-6 to TRBJ2-7, with 10 bases identical to TRBD2. The CDR3 region has the DNA TGTGCCAGCAGCCCTAGCGGGGGCCCTACAAGTCGGCAGTACTTC. It specifies CASSPSGGPTSRQYF.